A single sample is the source of the 8 T cell receptor beta chains below, sequenced in a study of tumor and adjacent non-tumor tissue in lung cancer. TCRbeta libraries were built with three rounds of nested PCR, modified from ARM-PCR. TCRdb re-analysed the multiplex PCR reads in MiXCR, keeping a single row per CDR3 protein. The sample holds more than 120,000 distinct CDR3 sequences, roughly 70% seen once. This sample's RNA came from whole unsorted tissue. The specimen sequenced was lung tumor tissue. The receptors were gathered from a man in his 60s with small cell lung cancer.

This clonotype was seen ten or more times. CDR3: CASSRGGRSNEQFF. Written as DNA, the CDR3 is TGTGCCAGCAGTCGTGGCGGGAGGAGCAATGAGCAGTTCTTC. The chain uses TRBV12-3 or TRBV12-4 and TRBJ2-1, with 8 bases aligning to TRBD2. With 5 bases clipped from V and 6 bases from J, the junction kept 6 bases outside the gene matches. CDR3 length equals 14 residues.

In the case of this clonotype: Since no conserved phenylalanine or tryptophan closes the CDR3, a read error is the likely cause. The rearrangement links TRBV10-3 to TRBJ2-1; D could derive from TRBD1 or TRBD2 (6 bases each). The CDR3 has 16 residues. V was clipped by 0 bases and J by 4 bases, with 13 bases between them. Germline CDR1 ENHRY, CDR2 SYGVKD. CDR3 in DNA: TGTGCCATCAGTGAGTCAGGTGGGGGGCCGTACAATGAGCAGTTCCTC. Translated: CAISESGGGPYNEQFL.

For this clonotype: Sequence at one end of the junction differs from germline and may be a read error. This rearrangement joins TRBV20-1 to TRBJ2-7; 8 bases map to TRBD1. The CDR3 extends over 13 amino acids. CDR1 and CDR2 from the germline V gene are DFQATT and SNEGSKA (reference sequence). The CDR3 spells CRARLQGAHEQYF. The CDR3 DNA reads as TGCAGAGCTAGGCTGCAGGGGGCCCACGAGCAGTACTTC.

This clonotype was counted between two and nine times. V is TRBV24-1 and J is TRBJ2-3; D perhaps matches TRBD1 (5 bases). The V and J ends lost 2 bases and 3 bases respectively, with 8 bases between them. The CDR3 loop spans 14 amino acids. Germline V lookup: CDR1 KGHDR, CDR2 SFDVKD. CDR3 nucleotides: TGTGCCACCAGTGATTCGCAGGGTACAGATACGCAGTATTTT. Protein sequence: CATSDSQGTDTQYF.

As regards this clonotype: An end of the junction does not agree with germline; a read error may underlie this. The chain combines TRBV20-1 with TRBJ2-7; 7 bases map to TRBD2. The V gene's germline CDR1 is DFQATT and CDR2 SNEGSKA (reference sequence). This CDR3 is 13 amino acids long. This CDR3 is CSALRGGDYDQYF. Written as DNA, the CDR3 is TGCAGTGCCCTACGAGGAGGGGACTACGACCAGTACTTC.

On this clonotype: A much bigger clone sits one base away, suggesting this may be a read error. The chain combines TRBV5-1 with TRBJ1-1; tentative D call: TRBD1 (5 bases). The V gene's germline CDR1 is SGHRS and CDR2 YFSETQ. The CDR3 sequence is 14 residues long. CDR3 nucleotides: TGCGCCAGCCGTCCGCCAGGGAGCAACATTGAAGCTTTCTTT. It codes for CASRPPGSNIEAFF.

The CDR3 DNA follows: TGCAGTGCTGGGGGACTGTTAATCTACGAGCAGTACTTC. It translates to CSAGGLLIYEQYF. This sequence joins TRBV20-1 and TRBJ2-7, with D perhaps TRBD2 (6 bases). Trimming shortened V by 5 bases and J by 3 bases, and 14 bases separated the two germline ends. This CDR3 is 13 amino acids long. Germline loops: CDR1 DFQATT, CDR2 SNEGSKA (reference sequence).

Regarding this clonotype: A much larger clone is a single base away; this may be a read error. The V and J genes are TRBV24-1 and TRBJ2-7; D may correspond to TRBD1 or TRBD2 (5 bases each). The germline gives CDR1 KGHDR, CDR2 SFDVKD. V was trimmed by 4 bases and J by 6 bases, leaving 15 bases between them. The CDR3 sequence is 14 residues long. CDR3 nucleotides: TGTGCCACCAGTGACCCCGGGACGCCCATCGAGCAGTACTTC. It specifies CATSDPGTPIEQYF.